This TCR beta chain was sequenced for a study of shared clonotypes between healthy human individuals (dated by TCRdb to between 2020 and 2021). Regarding the study in general: The cohort comprised a couple of women and a few men aged 18 to 49 years. For each donor, CD4 naive and CD4 memory were each given three plates, CD8 naive was given two plates, and CD8 memory was given one plate. Between about 0.8 and 8.9 billion PBMCs per donor were obtained by leukapheresis. Blood TCR repertoires of about 5 healthy adults were deeply sequenced to estimate repertoire size and the extent of clonotype sharing between individuals. Different laboratories and diverse techniques were used to prepare libraries and sequence TCR repertoires, to increase sequencing depth and limit assay-specific biases. Paper-wide results and their limitations: Sampling was restricted to blood, and TCR repertoires in tissues likely differ from the TCR repertoires found in blood. Pairwise subsampling led to the expectation that sequencing depth would affect the degree of clonotype sharing among donors. Rarefaction of sorted-subset datasets indicated incomplete sequencing despite the large sequencing depth. Approximately 5% of naive CD4, 3.5% of naive CD8, roughly 2.4% of memory CD4, and less than 0.45% of memory CD8 clonotypes were shared across several donors. Compared with non-shared clonotypes, the clonotypes found in all four sorted-subset donors had higher generation probabilities. Naive subsets generally had larger estimated clonotype richness than memory subsets did. The small number of donors limited the genetic and exposure-history diversity represented.

Comment on this clone: The clone's antigen remains unknown. No much larger clone is present one base from it, and per-base qualities are unavailable.

Using the deep immunoSEQ assay, multiplex PCR amplified TCR CDR3 regions from genomic DNA. Genomic DNA extracted from each cell subset was distributed evenly over all wells of several immunoSEQ 96-well plates, and each plate served as one replicate. For sorted subsets, each replicate PCR was loaded with roughly 0.2 ug genomic DNA, equivalent to some 27,000 T cell genomes. The purified libraries were quantified using a Qubit 3.0 fluorometer, sized with a Bioanalyzer 2100, and then quantified again using the KAPA Library Quantification kit. Each immunoSEQ 96-well plate was sequenced on its own single-read 150-cycle Illumina NextSeq 550 flow cell. From the authors' description of their analysis: Because only junctional sequences without quality scores were contained in the immunoSEQ output, filtering matching that applied to full-length reads could not be performed. Sequences were annotated with PyIR, a Python wrapper for IgBLAST v1.9, and V/J genes and CDR3 were assigned using IMGT germline references. Reads with weak V/J assignments (E-value above 1e-6), missing CDR3, stop codons, out-of-frame junctions, or ambiguous translated residues were removed. V3J clonotypes were defined by identical inferred V gene, J gene, and CDR3 amino acid sequence. To compute the percentage overlap between repertoires, the number of shared unique clonotypes was divided by the size of the smaller repertoire. Repertoire richness was assessed with RTK rarefaction, the Chao1 estimator, and Recon v2.1 estimates of unobserved clonotypes. Generation probabilities were computed with OLGA for all TCRbeta clonotypes obtained by the gDNA method from several donors. TCRdb stores this immuneACCESS table with in-frame sequences only. Part of the clones is absent; in the studies checked, under half of the shortfall reflects unresolved V genes, and no reason is known for the rest. The V and J calls and clone size are taken from that table; D and trimming were inferred from the DNA. The sample table shows some 2,100,000 clones, and approximately 94% are seen once. The top ten hold roughly 0.13% of the sample.

The donors were healthy, HIV-negative adults who had no recently reported acute infections or vaccinations. Every donor was a Caucasian adult residing in Nashville, Tennessee, USA. CD4+ T cells were enriched by magnetic negative selection; naive cells were then positively selected on CD45RA, and the negative fraction formed the memory subset. Blood was collected by leukapheresis, and PBMCs were isolated by Ficoll-Histopaque density gradient centrifugation and then cryopreserved in liquid nitrogen vapor phase. Analytical flow cytometry was used to check the purity and quantity of every magnetically sorted T cell population. Genomic DNA was isolated from each sorted fraction and quantified by UV absorbance on a Nanodrop 2000c. For CDR1 and CDR2, the germline V gene (reference sequence) lists SEHNR and FQNEAQ. Trimming takes 1 base from V and 0 bases from J, and the germline ends sit 7 bases apart. The CDR3 sequence holds 16 residues, the cysteine and phenylalanine included. CDR3 DNA is the only sequence kept; it has 48 bases, read in frame from the first base.

Sequencing input: naive CD4+ T cells sorted from blood. In the paper's terms, the cell subset or site label means: CD45RA+ positively selected. This chain joins TRBV7-9 to TRBJ2-6; TRBD1 might be the D gene, on 5 matching bases. This TCR came from a man between 18 and 35 years old in good health. The nucleotide sequence reads TGTGCCAGCAGCTTAGGGGGCCGCTCTGGGGCCAACGTCCTGACTTTC. This sequence encodes CASSLGGRSGANVLTF.